What follows is one T cell receptor beta chain and its context. CDR1 is SNHLY and CDR2 is FYNNEI in the germline V gene. The CDR3 spans 15 residues. Trimming at V came to 6 bases and at J to 4 bases, leaving 7 bases not matched to a gene. This entry is derived from a study of blood T cell repertoires in COVID-19. Generated by immunoSEQ multiplex PCR, the TCRdb table keeps only in-frame clones and is missing some. The table has a few hundred thousand clones, approximately 88% seen once. Material for sequencing was PBMCs or T cells enriched from blood (not recorded which). The receptor was isolated from a man aged 25 to 45 who had recovered from COVID-19. The rearrangement links TRBV2 to TRBJ1-5; 9 bases match TRBD1. CDR3 amino acids: CASREGTGRNQPQHF. The CDR3 DNA follows: TGTGCCAGCAGGGAGGGGACAGGGAGGAATCAGCCCCAGCATTTT.